This T cell receptor beta chain was documented in a study of blood T cell repertoires in COVID-19. Overall study context: The United States, Italy and Spain were the sources of the acute and convalescent COVID-19 samples. T cells, B-cell-depleted T cells, or PBMCs provided the cDNA or gDNA that served as material.

The germline gives CDR1 SGHNT, CDR2 YYREEE (reference sequence). The CDR3 is 15 residues long. With 6 bases removed from V and 4 bases from J, the gap between germline ends came to 17 bases. The sample holds a few counts of this clone. In the original workflow: Quantification of nucleated cells was approximated via reference gene primer amplification. The repertoire was sequenced with immunoSEQ multiplex PCR; TCRdb's copy has only in-frame clones and lacks some. The DNA was the basis for D and trimming; V, J and clone size are from that table. The data hold 200,000 to 250,000 clones, with roughly 80% observed a single time.

The chain links TRBV5-4 to TRBJ2-1, with D perhaps TRBD2 (6 bases). Sequenced input: peripheral blood. This TCR derives from an elderly woman with acute or convalescent COVID-19. CDR3 residues: CASTFRGLAYNEQFF. The CDR3 DNA reads as TGTGCCAGCACCTTTCGGGGGTTGGCATACAATGAGCAGTTCTTC.